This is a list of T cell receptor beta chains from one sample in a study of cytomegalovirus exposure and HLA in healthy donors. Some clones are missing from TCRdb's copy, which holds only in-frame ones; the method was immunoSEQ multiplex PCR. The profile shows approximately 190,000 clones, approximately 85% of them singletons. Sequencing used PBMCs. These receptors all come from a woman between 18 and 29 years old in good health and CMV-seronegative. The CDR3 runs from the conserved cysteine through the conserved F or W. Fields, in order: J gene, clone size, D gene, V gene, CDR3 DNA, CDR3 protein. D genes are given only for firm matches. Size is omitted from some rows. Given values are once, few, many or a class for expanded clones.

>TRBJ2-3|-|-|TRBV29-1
TGCAGCGTTGAGTTAGCGGCAGATACGCAGTATTTT
CSVELAADTQYF
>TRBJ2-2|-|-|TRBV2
TGTGCCAGCTCGGAGGCTCCTAACACCGGGGAGCTGTTTTTT
CASSEAPNTGELFF
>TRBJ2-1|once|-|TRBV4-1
TGCGCCAGCAGCCAAGAGAGCGGGCTCACCTACAATGAGCAGTTCTTC
CASSQESGLTYNEQFF
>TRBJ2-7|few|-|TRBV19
TGTGCCAGTAGTATGGGGGGGCACGAGCAGTACTTC
CASSMGGHEQYF
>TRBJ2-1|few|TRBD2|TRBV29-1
TGCAGCGTTGAGCGGGGGGTGGGCAATGAGCAGTTCTTC
CSVERGVGNEQFF
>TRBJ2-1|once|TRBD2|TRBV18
TGTGCCAGCTCACCCCAACTAGCGGGACGGAATGAGCAGTTCTTC
CASSPQLAGRNEQFF
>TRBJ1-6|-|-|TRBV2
TGTGCCAGCACGGACGACAGCAATTCACCCCTCCACTTT
CASTDDSNSPLHF
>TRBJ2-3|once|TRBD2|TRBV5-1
TGCGCCAGCAGCTTGGCTGTGGCGGGAGGTACAGATACGCAGTATTTT
CASSLAVAGGTDTQYF
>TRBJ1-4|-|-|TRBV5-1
TGCGCCAGCAGACATCCTGGGGGGGAAAATGAAAAACTGTTTTTT
CASRHPGGENEKLFF
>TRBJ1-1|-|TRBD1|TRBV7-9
TGTGCCAGCAGCTTAGACCGGGACAGGAGGGAAGCTTTCTTT
CASSLDRDRREAFF
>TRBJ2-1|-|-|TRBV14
TGTGCCAGCAGCCAGAGGAAAGTGAGCTCCTACAATGAGCAGTTCTTC
CASSQRKVSSYNEQFF
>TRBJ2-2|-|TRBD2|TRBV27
TGTGCCAGCAGTTTTAGGCGGGAGGGAGGCGGGGAGCTGTTTTTT
CASSFRREGGGELFF
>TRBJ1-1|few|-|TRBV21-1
TGTGCCAGCAGCATCCGACAGGGTCTGGTACCCAAGATTGAAGCTTTCTTT
CASSIRQGLVPKIEAFF
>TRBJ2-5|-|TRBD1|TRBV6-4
TGTGCCAGTAACGGACAGGAGGATGGACAAGAGACCCAGTACTTC
CASNGQEDGQETQYF
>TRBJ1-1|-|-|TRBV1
TGCACCAGCACCCTGGAGAGGGGGCTGGATGTAGGCACTGAAGCTTTCTTT
CTSTLERGLDVGTEAFF
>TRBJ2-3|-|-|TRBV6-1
TGTGCCAGCAGTGAACTGGGACTGGGGCTAGATACGCAGTATTTT
CASSELGLGLDTQYF
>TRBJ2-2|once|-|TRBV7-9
TGTGCCAGCAGCTGGAGGAGGGGAGAGGGAAACACCGGGGAGCTGTTTTTT
CASSWRRGEGNTGELFF
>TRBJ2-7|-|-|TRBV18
TGTGCCAGCTCACCACCGAGTATCTCCTACGAGCAGTACTTC
CASSPPSISYEQYF
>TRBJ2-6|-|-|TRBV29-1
TGCAGCGTTGAGACCTACAGTTTCTCTGGGGCCAACGTCCTGACTTTC
CSVETYSFSGANVLTF
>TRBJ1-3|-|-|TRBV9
TGTGCCAGCAGCCCCAGCGGCTCTGGAAACACCATATATTTT
CASSPSGSGNTIYF
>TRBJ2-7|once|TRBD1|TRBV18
TGTGCCAGCTCACCATTGGGACAGGGGGCCTCCTACGAGCAGTACTTC
CASSPLGQGASYEQYF
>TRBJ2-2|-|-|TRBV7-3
TGTGCCAGCAGCCGAGGTGTCCGAGGGGAGCTGTTTTTT
CASSRGVRGELFF
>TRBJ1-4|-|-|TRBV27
TGTGCCAGCAGTTCACAGGGACGTAGTGAAAAACTGTTTTTT
CASSSQGRSEKLFF
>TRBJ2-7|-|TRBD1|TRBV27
TGTGCCAGCAGTCCAGGGGGCCTCGAGCAGTACTTC
CASSPGGLEQYF
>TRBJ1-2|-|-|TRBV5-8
TGTGCCAGCAGCACGGGTTGGGGCTACACCTTC
CASSTGWGYTF
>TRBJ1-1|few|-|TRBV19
TGTGCCAGTAGCCCCACCGGGTCTGAAGCTTTCTTT
CASSPTGSEAFF
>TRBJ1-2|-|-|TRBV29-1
TGCAGCGTTGTCAAGCAAGGTGGGACACGCGCTATGGGCTACACCTTC
CSVVKQGGTRAMGYTF
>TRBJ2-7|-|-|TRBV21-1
TGTGCCAGCAGCAAAGAGGACAGGGGGCATGACGAGCAGTACTTC
CASSKEDRGHDEQYF
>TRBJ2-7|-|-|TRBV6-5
TGTGCCAGCAGTTACGGAGGGGGCCTCTACGAGCAGTACTTC
CASSYGGGLYEQYF
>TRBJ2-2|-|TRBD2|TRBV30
TGTGCCTGGGGGGATTATCCTAGCGGGAGGAACACCGGGGAGCTGTTTTTT
CAWGDYPSGRNTGELFF
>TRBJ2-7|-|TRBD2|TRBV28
TGTGCCAGCAGTACGAGACTAGCGGGAGGGGGTCTCCTCTACGAGCAGTACTTC
CASSTRLAGGGLLYEQYF
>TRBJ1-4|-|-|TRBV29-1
TGCAGCGCGAGAGGGCCCCGGAACGAAAAACTGTTTTTT
CSARGPRNEKLFF
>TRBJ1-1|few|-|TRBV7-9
TGTGCCAGCAGCTCTCCAGGGAACACTGAAGCTTTCTTT
CASSSPGNTEAFF
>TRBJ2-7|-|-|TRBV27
TGTGCCAGCAGACGCCCGATCGACAGGAGCTCCTACGAGCAGTACTTC
CASRRPIDRSSYEQYF
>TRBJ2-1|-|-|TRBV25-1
TGTGCCAGCAAGGGGGGGCTAGGGGACTCCTACAATGAGCAGTTCTTC
CASKGGLGDSYNEQFF
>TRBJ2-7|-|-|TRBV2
TGTGCCAGCTGGAGCGACCGGAAAAAATACGAGCAGTACTTC
CASWSDRKKYEQYF
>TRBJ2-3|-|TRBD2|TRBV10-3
TGTGCCATCAGTGGACTAGCGGGGGGCGACACAGATACGCAGTATTTT
CAISGLAGGDTDTQYF
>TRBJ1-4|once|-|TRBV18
TGTGCCATCCGGGGGGGGGAAAAACTGTTTTTT
CAIRGGEKLFF
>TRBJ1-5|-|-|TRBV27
TGTGCCAGCAGCTCCGAGATGGGGGCCGATCAGCCCCAGCATTTT
CASSSEMGADQPQHF
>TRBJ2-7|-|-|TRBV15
TGTGCCACCAGCAGGCGCGGAGGTCCCTACGAGCAGTACTTC
CATSRRGGPYEQYF
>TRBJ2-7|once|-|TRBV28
TGTGCCAGCAGTTTTAGGCGCCTGCGAGGCGACGAGCAGTACTTC
CASSFRRLRGDEQYF